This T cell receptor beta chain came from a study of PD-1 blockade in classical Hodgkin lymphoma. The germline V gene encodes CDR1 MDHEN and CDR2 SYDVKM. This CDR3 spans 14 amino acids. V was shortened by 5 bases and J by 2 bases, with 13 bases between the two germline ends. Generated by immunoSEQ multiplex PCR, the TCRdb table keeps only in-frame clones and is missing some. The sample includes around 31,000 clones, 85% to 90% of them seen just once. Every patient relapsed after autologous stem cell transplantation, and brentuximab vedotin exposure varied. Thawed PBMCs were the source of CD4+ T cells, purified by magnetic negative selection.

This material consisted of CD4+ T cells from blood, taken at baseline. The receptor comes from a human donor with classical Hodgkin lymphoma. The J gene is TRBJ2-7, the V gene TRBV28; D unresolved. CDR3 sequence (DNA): TGTGCCAGCAGTCCCCGCGGACCCCCCTACGAGCAGTACTTC. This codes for CASSPRGPPYEQYF.